The subject of this entry is one T cell receptor (beta chain). These data originate in a study of identical twins. From the 5' RACE reads, TCRdb called clonotypes with MiXCR, one entry per CDR3 protein. The profile shows 700,000 or so distinct CDR3 sequences, 8.6% of them singletons. Germline assignment: CDR1 SGHRS and CDR2 YFSETQ. V lost 2 bases and J lost 5, with 14 bases in between. CDR3 length: 14 residues. These data also formed part of another study, on yellow fever vaccine responses in identical twins.

The chain joins TRBV5-1 to TRBJ2-7; D is unclear. The material sequenced was PBMCs. The sequence was collected from a woman between 18 and 30 years old in good health. The CDR3 loop reads CASSLSLTINEQYF. CDR3 nucleotides: TGCGCCAGCAGCTTAAGTCTAACGATCAACGAGCAGTACTTC.